These 32 T cell receptor beta chains were sequenced from one sample in a study of blood T cells in healthy people across ages. A second PCR, run for roughly 7 to 12 cycles, used a sample-barcoded 5' primer plus a J-beta primer mix. TCRdb recomputed calls from the 5' RACE reads with MiXCR, one row per CDR3 protein. The table shows 600,000 to 900,000 distinct CDR3 sequences, with around 24% occurring only once. The same sample was also studied in work on T cells of mothers and their children.

Sequencing was done on a sample of blood. The source of these receptors is a boy aged 5-17 years in good health.

The rearrangement joins TRBV11-2 to TRBJ2-3, with 9 bases fitting TRBD1. V shed 1 base, J shed 8 bases, and the junction held 1 base outside the gene matches. The CDR3 contains 13 residues. The germline CDR1 and CDR2 sequences are SGHAT and FQNNGV. The CDR3 region is CASSLGTGATQYF. As DNA, the CDR3 is TGTGCCAGCAGCTTAGGGACAGGGGCTACGCAGTATTTT.

The gene calls are TRBV20-1 and TRBJ2-7, with TRBD2 matching 13 bases. The V and J ends lost 1 base and 4 bases, in that order; junction bases with no gene match: 4. CDR1 and CDR2 from the germline V gene are DFQATT and SNEGSKA (reference sequence). The CDR3 is made up of 15 amino acids. Written as DNA, the CDR3 is TGCAGTGCTAGAGCCCGGACTAGCGGGGGATACGAGCAGTACTTC. Translated, it gives CSARARTSGGYEQYF.

CDR3 residues: CASSAGLAGAYNEQFF. The CDR3 coding sequence is TGTGCCAGCAGCGCCGGACTAGCGGGGGCCTACAATGAGCAGTTCTTC. This chain links TRBV7-3 with TRBJ2-1, with TRBD2 matching over 13 bases. Germline V CDR1 and CDR2: SGHTA, FQGTGA. V was clipped by 5 bases and J by 2 bases; unmatched bases: 3. This CDR3 has 16 amino acids.

This clonotype was seen only a few times. This chain joins TRBV12-3 or TRBV12-4 and TRBJ1-4; possible D gene TRBD1, 6 bases. Trimming took off 5 bases at V and 10 bases at J, with 17 bases between the two ends. There are 14 residues in the CDR3. The CDR3 sequence: CASSKQGPRTKLFF. The CDR3 DNA reads as TGTGCCAGCAGTAAACAGGGCCCTCGGACAAAACTGTTTTTT.

This clonotype was found a few times. The gene calls are TRBV4-1 and TRBJ2-3; D gene ambiguous. The germline CDR1 and CDR2 sequences are MGHRA and YSYEKL. Trimming removed 1 base at V and 11 bases at J, with 10 bases between. CDR3 length: 12 residues. CDR3 sequence reads: CASSQVLSEQYF. CDR3 DNA sequence: TGCGCCAGCAGCCAAGTTCTGAGTGAGCAGTATTTT.

The V and J genes are TRBV29-1 and TRBJ2-1, with D perhaps TRBD1 (5 bases). CDR1 and CDR2 (germline): SQVTM, ANQGSEA. The ends were cut back, 3 bases at V and 3 bases at J, with 9 bases in the middle. The CDR3 is 13 amino acids. CDR3 sequence (DNA): TGCAGCGTTGACAGGGCGGACTACAATGAGCAGTTCTTC. Amino acid sequence: CSVDRADYNEQFF.

The chain uses TRBV20-1 and TRBJ1-1; TRBD1 agrees at 8 bases. Germline CDR1 is DFQATT and CDR2 is SNEGSKA (reference sequence). CDR3 length: 16 amino acids. J was trimmed by 7 bases and V by 0 bases; bases with no gene match: 13. CDR3 in amino acids: CSARDPQGARFDEAFF. The CDR3 region has the DNA TGCAGTGCTAGAGATCCTCAGGGGGCGCGATTTGATGAAGCTTTCTTT.

This clonotype was counted between two and nine times. V and J are TRBV13 and TRBJ2-6; D unclear. The CDR3 has 16 amino acids. Germline assignment: CDR1 PRHDT and CDR2 FYEKMQ (reference sequence). V dropped 5 bases and J dropped 2 bases, with 13 bases sitting between them. CDR3 in amino acids: CASSRAVGTGANVLTF. The CDR3 DNA reads TGTGCCAGCAGCCGGGCAGTTGGAACTGGGGCCAACGTCCTGACTTTC.

This clonotype was recorded a few times. V and J are TRBV10-3 and TRBJ2-5, with D possibly called TRBD1 or TRBD2 (6 bases each). Germline CDR1 ENHRY, CDR2 SYGVKD. The ends were cut back, 6 bases at V and 8 bases at J, with 19 bases in the middle. CDR3 length equals 14 residues. This chain's CDR3 is CAIRPNGGQGTQYF. The DNA for the CDR3 is TGTGCCATCAGGCCTAACGGGGGCCAGGGAACCCAGTACTTC.

This clonotype was counted only a few times. One end of the junction is discordant with germline, which a read error may explain. The rearrangement uses TRBV6-5 and TRBJ2-7; 7 positions match TRBD1. This CDR3 is built from 13 residues. Germline assignment: CDR1 MNHEY and CDR2 SVGAGI. CDR3 nucleotides: TGTGCCAGCAGTCACGGACAGGCCTACGAGCTGTACTTC. Translation: CASSHGQAYELYF.

This chain links TRBV27 with TRBJ2-3, with D unclear. This CDR3 has 11 residues. CDR1 is MNHEY, CDR2 SMNVEV, per germline (reference sequence). Trimming pared 4 bases from V and 1 base from J, leaving 0 bases between. CDR3 in amino acids: CASSCTDTQYF. The CDR3 DNA is TGTGCCAGCAGTTGCACAGATACGCAGTATTTT.

The CDR3 sequence: CASSVAPRAETQYF. Here the CDR3 DNA reads TGTGCCAGCAGCGTAGCTCCCCGGGCGGAGACCCAGTACTTC. The rearrangement joins TRBV9 to TRBJ2-5; D ambiguous. Per germline, CDR1 SGDLS and CDR2 YYNGEE. V was clipped by 0 bases and J by 5 bases, with 11 bases between them. The CDR3 has 14 amino acids.

The rearrangement links TRBV12-3 or TRBV12-4 to TRBJ2-5; D is perhaps TRBD1 or TRBD2 (5 bases each). The DNA end is a closer match to TRBJ2-1, so the J assignment may be wrong. CDR3 length: 15 residues. CDR3: CASSFGSGQFNEQFF. Here the CDR3 DNA reads TGTGCCAGCAGTTTCGGCTCGGGGCAGTTTAATGAGCAGTTCTTC.

The rearrangement links TRBV12-5 to TRBJ1-5; a weak D match, TRBD1 (5 bases). Trimming left V 4 bases short and J 2 bases short, with 21 bases between. This CDR3 contains 18 residues. Germline V CDR1 and CDR2: LGHNT, FRNRAP. The CDR3 protein is CASGSSRGSPLGNQPQHF. CDR3 in DNA: TGTGCTAGTGGTTCCAGTCGGGGCTCCCCTCTGGGCAATCAGCCCCAGCATTTT.

This sequence joins TRBV7-3 and TRBJ2-3, with a possible D match to TRBD2 (6 bases). This CDR3 has 16 residues. Germline-derived CDR1 and CDR2 are SGHTA and FQGTGA. The V and J ends lost 0 bases and 4 bases respectively, with 14 bases between them. The CDR3: CASSLTRDSGADTQYF. The CDR3 DNA reads TGTGCCAGCAGCTTAACCCGGGACTCCGGGGCAGATACGCAGTATTTT. Complete variable domain (other parts from reference TRBV7-3 and TRBJ2-3): GAGVSQTPSNKVTEKGKYVELRCDPISGHTALYWYRQSLGQGPEFLIYFQGTGAADDSGLPNDRFFAVRPEGSVSTLKIQRTERGDSAVYLCASSLTRDSGADTQYFGPGTRLTVL.

This clonotype turned up a few times. The V and J genes are TRBV7-9 and TRBJ2-5; weak D call: TRBD2 (5 bases). Between the trimmed V and J ends, which lost 2 bases and 11 bases, there was a span of 15 bases. CDR1 and CDR2 (germline): SEHNR, FQNEAQ (reference sequence). The CDR3 has 13 amino acids. CDR3: CASSLNGVREQYF. CDR3 sequence (DNA): TGTGCCAGCAGCTTAAACGGGGTGAGGGAGCAGTACTTC.

This clonotype has more than one count but fewer than ten. The V gene is TRBV29-1, the J gene TRBJ2-3, with D possibly matching TRBD2 (6 bases). Germline CDR1 and CDR2: SQVTM and ANQGSEA. The CDR3 length is 14 residues. The ends were cut back, 4 bases at V and 2 bases at J, with 13 bases in the middle. Here the CDR3 reads CSVGRGMFTDTQYF. The DNA of the CDR3 is TGCAGCGTTGGTCGGGGGATGTTCACAGATACGCAGTATTTT.

This clonotype was counted between two and nine times. The genes are TRBV29-1 and TRBJ1-1; no firm D call. The CDR3 totals 10 residues. The germline V and J ends were trimmed by 3 bases and 11 bases, with 10 bases remaining between them. Germline assignment: CDR1 SQVTM and CDR2 ANQGSEA. CDR3 nucleotide sequence: TGCAGCGTTGAGGCCAAGCAGGCTTTCTTT. Encoded protein: CSVEAKQAFF.

The rearrangement joins TRBV10-1 to TRBJ2-3; 8 bases align to TRBD1. The CDR3 covers 14 residues. Germline V CDR1 and CDR2: WNHNN, SYGVQD (reference sequence). Trimming at V came to 4 bases and at J to 6 bases, leaving 6 bases not matched to a gene. CDR3 DNA sequence: TGCGCCAGCAGTGGATCAGGGGGCGATGATACGCAGTATTTT. Translation gives CASSGSGGDDTQYF.

To note about this clonotype: The junction departs from the called germline gene at one end, perhaps through a read error. The chain employs TRBV19 and TRBJ2-7; D not resolved. The CDR3 consists of 14 residues. Looked up from germline, CDR1 is LNHDA and CDR2 is SQIVND (reference sequence). The CDR3 sequence: CASSIADSSYKQYF. The DNA of the CDR3 is TGTGCCAGTAGTATTGCGGATTCCTCCTACAAGCAGTACTTC.

This chain joins TRBV10-3 and TRBJ2-3; D is tentatively TRBD1 or TRBD2 (5 bases each). The CDR3 is 14 residues long. CDR1 and CDR2 (germline): ENHRY, SYGVKD. V was trimmed by 4 bases and J by 2 bases, leaving 10 bases between them. The CDR3 DNA reads TGTGCCATCAGTGGGGACCTCTCCACAGATACGCAGTATTTT. Protein product: CAISGDLSTDTQYF.

This clonotype was detected a few times. The rearrangement uses TRBV27 and TRBJ2-5; 9 nucleotides line up with TRBD1. The CDR3 covers 14 residues. The germline gives CDR1 MNHEY, CDR2 SMNVEV (reference sequence). Germline trimming cut 6 bases from V and 4 bases from J; bases unmatched to any gene: 6. The chain's CDR3 is CASSPVDRGETQYF. The CDR3 DNA follows: TGTGCCAGCAGCCCCGTGGACAGGGGAGAGACCCAGTACTTC.

This clonotype was picked up many times. V usage is TRBV5-1 and J usage is TRBJ2-2, with 9 positions matching TRBD1. The CDR3 spans 15 residues. The germline CDR1 and CDR2 sequences are SGHRS and YFSETQ. J gave up 2 bases and V 5 bases, and 4 bases lay outside the gene matches. CDR3 protein: CASRSGQGNTGELFF. Here the CDR3 DNA reads TGCGCCAGCAGATCGGGACAGGGCAACACCGGGGAGCTGTTTTTT.

The chain carries TRBV20-1 and TRBJ2-1; 9 bases are a match to TRBD2. Matching the DNA end better, TRBJ2-5 makes the J call doubtful. Germline loops: CDR1 DFQATT, CDR2 SNEGSKA (reference sequence). The CDR3 totals 14 residues. This CDR3 is CSAAGSGGSATQYF. CDR3 in DNA: TGCAGTGCAGCGGGTAGCGGGGGCTCCGCGACCCAGTACTTC.

The gene calls are TRBV20-1 and TRBJ1-2; possible D gene TRBD1, 6 bases. Germline assignment: CDR1 DFQATT and CDR2 SNEGSKA (reference sequence). The CDR3 is made up of 14 amino acids. Trimming took off 7 bases at V and 1 base at J, with 16 bases between the two ends. The chain's CDR3 is CSVRDNVRNYGYTF. DNA of the CDR3: TGCAGTGTTCGGGACAACGTCCGTAACTATGGCTACACCTTC.

This clonotype was recorded a few times. This chain links TRBV4-2 with TRBJ2-1; 12 nucleotides align to TRBD2. CDR3 length: 16 amino acids. The J segment lost 4 bases and the V segment lost 1 base, leaving 2 bases of the junction unmatched. Germline CDR1 reads LGHNA; CDR2 reads YNFKEQ. The CDR3 coding sequence is TGTGCCAGCAGCCAAGGACTAGCGGGGGAATACAATGAGCAGTTCTTC. Residues: CASSQGLAGEYNEQFF.

This clonotype was seen only a few times. This chain connects TRBV5-5 to TRBJ2-5; no firm D call. V gave up 0 bases and J gave up 5 bases, with 8 bases separating them. This CDR3 is 13 amino acids long. Germline V gene lookup returns CDR1 SGHKS and CDR2 YYEKEE (reference sequence). DNA for the CDR3: TGTGCCAGCAGCTTGGTTCCGAGGGAGACCCAGTACTTC. It encodes CASSLVPRETQYF.

This clonotype has a handful of counts. The chain couples TRBV9 to TRBJ2-1; D is uncertain. CDR1 and CDR2 (germline): SGDLS, YYNGEE. The CDR3 covers 13 residues. Trimming shortened V by 0 bases and J by 8 bases, and 9 bases separated the two germline ends. CDR3 sequence reads: CASSVVPAYEQFF. The CDR3 DNA sequence: TGTGCCAGCAGCGTAGTCCCAGCGTATGAGCAGTTCTTC.

This clonotype was counted only a few times. V usage is TRBV7-3 and J usage is TRBJ2-2, with 11 positions matching TRBD2. Losses at the gene ends were 6 bases for V and 6 bases for J; bases not matched to a gene: 9. The germline gives CDR1 SGHTA, CDR2 FQGTGA. The CDR3 is 16 amino acids. The CDR3 spells CASSRLAGGWSGELFF. The CDR3 DNA is TGTGCCAGCAGTCGTCTAGCGGGGGGCTGGTCCGGGGAGCTGTTTTTT.

The chain uses TRBV29-1 and TRBJ2-5; 9 bases are a match to TRBD1. V lost 7 bases to trimming and J lost 2 bases; unmatched junction nucleotides: 2. The CDR3 loop spans 12 amino acids. Germline V gives CDR1 SQVTM, CDR2 ANQGSEA. CDR3 DNA sequence: TGCAGCGCCGACAGGGGGCAAGAGACCCAGTACTTC. Its protein is CSADRGQETQYF.

This clonotype has just a few counts. J is TRBJ2-5 and V is TRBV10-3, with D possibly being TRBD2 (7 bases). Looked up from germline, CDR1 is ENHRY and CDR2 is SYGVKD. CDR3 length equals 17 residues. V shed 4 bases and J shed 2 bases, with 20 bases lying between them. CDR3 loop: CAISGTPLGGPQETQYF. The DNA of the CDR3 is TGTGCCATCAGTGGTACCCCTCTGGGGGGGCCACAAGAGACCCAGTACTTC.

This chain links TRBV15 with TRBJ2-2; 7 bases line up with TRBD2. Germline CDR1 and CDR2: LNHNV and YYDKDF (reference sequence). The CDR3 contains 16 residues. With V trimmed by 5 bases and J by 3 bases, 9 bases remained unmatched. The CDR3 DNA is TGTGCCACCAGCGGCCGGCAGGGAGGGCACACCGGGGAGCTGTTTTTT. Translation: CATSGRQGGHTGELFF.